This TCR beta chain was profiled in a study of beta chain features in type 1 diabetes. Expressed TCRB transcripts were sequenced, since all the RNA that had been isolated was reverse transcribed. Sequencing used immunoSEQ multiplex PCR; TCRdb keeps in-frame clones, though not all of them. The sample yields a few hundred thousand clones, around 28% seen once. The CDR3 sequence is 13 residues long. Germline V gene data show CDR1 as SGHTA and CDR2 as FQGTGA. V lost 4 bases to trimming and J lost 4 bases, with 7 bases between them. Study findings and constraints: There was a possibility that cDNA sequencing over-represented cells with high TCR expression.

A note on this clone: Its specificity is not known.

The clonotype was recovered from a man aged 18-30 years in good health. Sequenced sample: naive CD4+ T cells from blood. The J gene is TRBJ2-2, the V gene TRBV7-3; no definite D call. The CDR3 protein is CASSSQLTGELFF. As DNA, the CDR3 is TGTGCCAGCAGCTCCCAGCTCACCGGGGAGCTGTTTTTT. The variable domain in full, completed from reference TRBV7-3 and TRBJ2-2, reads GAGVSQTPSNKVTEKGKYVELRCDPISGHTALYWYRQSLGQGPEFLIYFQGTGAADDSGLPNDRFFAVRPEGSVSTLKIQRTERGDSAVYLCASSSQLTGELFFGEGSRLTVL.